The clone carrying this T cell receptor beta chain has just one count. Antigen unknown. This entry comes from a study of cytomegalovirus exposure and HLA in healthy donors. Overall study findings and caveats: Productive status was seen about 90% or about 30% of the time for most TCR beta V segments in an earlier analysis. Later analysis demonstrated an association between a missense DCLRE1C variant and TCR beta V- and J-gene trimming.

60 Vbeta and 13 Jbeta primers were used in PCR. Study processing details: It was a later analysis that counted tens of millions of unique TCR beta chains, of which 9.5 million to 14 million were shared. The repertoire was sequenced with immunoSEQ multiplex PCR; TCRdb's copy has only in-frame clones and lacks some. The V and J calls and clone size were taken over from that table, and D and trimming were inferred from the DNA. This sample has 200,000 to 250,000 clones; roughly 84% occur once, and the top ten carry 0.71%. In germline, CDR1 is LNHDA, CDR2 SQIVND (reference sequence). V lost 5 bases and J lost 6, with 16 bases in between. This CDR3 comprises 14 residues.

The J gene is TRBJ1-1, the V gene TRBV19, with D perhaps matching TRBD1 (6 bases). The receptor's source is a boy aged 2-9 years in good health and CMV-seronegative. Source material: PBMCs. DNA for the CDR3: TGTGCCAGTAGTTCAACAGGGATATACGCTGAAGCTTTCTTT. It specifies CASSSTGIYAEAFF.